The 18 T cell receptor beta chains reported below all come from one sample, sequenced in a study of HIV-infected patients and healthy controls. The repertoire came from unfractionated whole blood and reflected all unsorted peripheral T cells. Reverse transcription used 450 to 500 ng RNA and constant-region primers for alpha and beta. Separate chain-specific third strand synthesis with multiplexing indices produced the alpha and beta libraries. TCRdb recomputed calls from the 5' RACE reads with MiXCR, one row per CDR3 protein. Of about 14,000 distinct CDR3 sequences in the sample, 7.5% to 10% were seen once. The sequencing sample was made of blood. The source of these receptors is an adult in good health.

This clonotype was found many times. The V gene is TRBV19, the J gene TRBJ1-6; the D gene is possibly TRBD1 (6 bases). Germline CDR1 and CDR2: LNHDA and SQIVND (reference sequence). This CDR3 is 15 amino acids long. Trimming shortened V by 4 bases and J by 7 bases, and 14 bases separated the two germline ends. CDR3 in DNA: TGTGCCAGTAGTAGTTCGGGCAGGGGAAATTCACCCCTCCACTTT. It specifies CASSSSGRGNSPLHF.

This clonotype was detected a few times. The V and J genes are TRBV20-1 and TRBJ2-2; weak D call: TRBD2 (7 bases). Trimming removed 1 base at V and 4 bases at J, with 16 bases between. The V gene's germline CDR1 is DFQATT and CDR2 SNEGSKA (reference sequence). This CDR3 spans 16 amino acids. CDR3 amino acids: CSARGGGAKATGELFF. The CDR3 DNA sequence: TGCAGTGCTAGAGGGGGGGGGGCTAAAGCCACCGGGGAGCTGTTTTTT.

This clonotype is classed as medium-sized (0.01 to 0.1%). V usage is TRBV28 and J usage is TRBJ2-5; 9 bases fit TRBD2. This CDR3 contains 15 residues. The V segment lost 7 bases and the J segment 4 bases; nucleotides outside the gene matches: 10. Per the germline V gene, CDR1 is MDHEN and CDR2 is SYDVKM. The chain's CDR3 is CASTVAGAGSETQYF. Written as DNA, the CDR3 is TGTGCCAGCACCGTAGCGGGGGCCGGGTCAGAGACCCAGTACTTC.

This clonotype is medium-sized by share. The rearrangement uses TRBV29-1 and TRBJ2-3, with a weak D call TRBD2 (8 bases). Trimming took off 7 bases at V and 10 bases at J, with 21 bases between the two ends. The CDR3 totals 13 residues. CDR1 and CDR2 from the germline V gene are SQVTM and ANQGSEA. The CDR3 spells CSGVSGAGGAQYF. CDR3 nucleotide sequence: TGCAGCGGGGTTAGCGGGGCAGGGGGGGCGCAGTATTTT.

In its sample, this clonotype was seen many times. V usage is TRBV5-4 and J usage is TRBJ2-5; 11 bases line up with TRBD1. Germline V lookup: CDR1 SGHNT, CDR2 YYREEE (reference sequence). J gave up 4 bases and V 3 bases, and 5 bases lay outside the gene matches. The CDR3 is made up of 15 amino acids. The CDR3 reads CASSSAGTGGETQYF. The CDR3 DNA follows: TGTGCCAGCAGCTCCGCCGGGACAGGGGGAGAGACCCAGTACTTC. Full variable domain (missing parts from reference TRBV5-4 and TRBJ2-5): ETGVTQSPTHLIKTRGQQVTLRCSSQSGHNTVSWYQQALGQGPQFIFQYYREEENGRGNFPPRFSGLQFPNYSSELNVNALELDDSALYLCASSSAGTGGETQYFGPGTRLLVL.

This clonotype was counted many times. The rearrangement uses TRBV24-1 and TRBJ2-1; the match to TRBD2 covers 7 bases. The V segment lost 2 bases and the J segment 6 bases; nucleotides outside the gene matches: 21. Germline assignment: CDR1 KGHDR and CDR2 SFDVKD. The CDR3 loop spans 20 amino acids. This chain's CDR3 is CATSDSDLPSGGRRGNEQFF. The CDR3 DNA reads TGTGCCACCAGTGATTCCGACCTCCCCTCGGGAGGCCGAAGAGGCAATGAGCAGTTCTTC.

The V gene is TRBV12-3 or TRBV12-4, the J gene TRBJ2-1, with 7 bases matching TRBD2. The CDR3 consists of 15 residues. Losses at the gene ends were 6 bases for V and 1 base for J; bases not matched to a gene: 6. The CDR3 coding sequence is TGTGCCAGCAGGATAAGCGGGATGTCCTACAATGAGCAGTTCTTC. It translates to CASRISGMSYNEQFF.

V is TRBV7-2 and J is TRBJ2-7; the match to TRBD2 covers 8 bases. The CDR3 contains 14 residues. Germline values: CDR1 SGHTA, CDR2 FQGNSA. Germline trimming cut 1 base from V and 5 bases from J; bases unmatched to any gene: 4. This chain's CDR3 is CASSLGGRSNEQYF. The CDR3 bases are TGTGCCAGCAGCTTAGGCGGGAGGTCGAACGAGCAGTACTTC.

In its sample, this clonotype ranks as medium-sized (0.01 to 0.1%). The chain is built from TRBV27 and TRBJ2-1; 9 positions agree with TRBD2. The V gene's germline CDR1 is MNHEY and CDR2 SMNVEV (reference sequence). V shed 6 bases, J shed 5 bases, and the junction held 5 bases outside the gene matches. The CDR3 covers 14 residues. Written as DNA, the CDR3 is TGTGCCAGCAGGAGACTAGCGGTAAACAATGAGCAGTTCTTC. As protein: CASRRLAVNNEQFF.

In this sample, this clonotype turned up many times. This chain connects TRBV7-2 to TRBJ2-3, with 7 bases aligning to TRBD2. Trimming removed 3 bases from V and 2 bases from J; junction bases left unmatched: 8. The CDR3 is 16 amino acids. Germline V CDR1 and CDR2: SGHTA, FQGNSA. CDR3: CASSFGASGYTDTQYF. DNA of the CDR3: TGTGCCAGCAGCTTTGGGGCTAGCGGCTACACAGATACGCAGTATTTT.

Judged by abundance, this clonotype is medium-sized. The rearrangement links TRBV7-2 to TRBJ2-7; D is undetermined. V was trimmed by 3 bases and J by 0 bases, leaving 12 bases between them. Germline loops: CDR1 SGHTA, CDR2 FQGNSA. The CDR3 totals 15 residues. The chain's CDR3 is CASSFSSGYSYEQYF. The CDR3 region has the DNA TGTGCCAGCAGCTTTAGTAGTGGGTACTCCTACGAGCAGTACTTC.

By share of the sample, this clonotype is medium-sized (0.01 to 0.1%). The chain employs TRBV11-2 and TRBJ1-4; TRBD1 might be the D (5 bases). This CDR3 is built from 17 residues. The germline gives CDR1 SGHAT, CDR2 FQNNGV. V gave up 2 bases and J gave up 5 bases, with 18 bases separating them. The CDR3 nucleotides read TGTGCCAGCAGCTTACTCAGCGGGGCCGGGAACAATGAAAAACTGTTTTTT. This sequence encodes CASSLLSGAGNNEKLFF.

This chain connects TRBV12-3 or TRBV12-4 to TRBJ1-1; D not certain. The CDR3 has 14 amino acids. V lost 6 bases to trimming and J lost 1 base, with 12 bases between them. The CDR3 protein is CASRSDLRNTEAFF. CDR3 coding DNA: TGTGCCAGCAGGTCGGACCTTCGGAACACTGAAGCTTTCTTT.

By share of the sample, this clonotype is medium-sized. J is TRBJ2-3 and V is TRBV19, with 9 bases identical to TRBD2. Germline V gene data show CDR1 as LNHDA and CDR2 as SQIVND (reference sequence). J lost 3 bases, V lost 7 bases, and 5 bases had no gene match. The CDR3 sequence is 14 residues long. The DNA for the CDR3 is TGTGCCAGTAAGGCGGGAGGGGATACAGATACGCAGTATTTT. It is translated as CASKAGGDTDTQYF.

By sample share, this clonotype is medium-sized (0.01 to 0.1%). The chain recombines TRBV6-1 with TRBJ2-3, with D perhaps given as TRBD1 or TRBD2 (5 bases each). Germline loops: CDR1 MNHNS, CDR2 SASEGT. V was pared by 7 bases and J by 3 bases, with 14 bases between. The CDR3 loop spans 14 amino acids. CDR3: CASNLGRGTDTQYF. CDR3 bases: TGTGCCAGCAACTTGGGACGGGGAACAGATACGCAGTATTTT.

This clonotype was detected ten times or more. V usage is TRBV4-2 and J usage is TRBJ1-1, with 11 bases lining up with TRBD1. The J segment lost 5 bases and the V segment lost 3 bases, leaving 5 bases of the junction unmatched. CDR3 length: 15 residues. The germline gives CDR1 LGHNA, CDR2 YNFKEQ. This CDR3 reads CASSHMGQGDTEAFF. The CDR3 nucleotides read TGTGCCAGCAGCCACATGGGACAGGGGGATACTGAAGCTTTCTTT.

This clonotype has ten or more counts. This chain uses TRBV2 with TRBJ2-4; TRBD1 matches 9 bases. There are 18 residues in the CDR3. Per germline, CDR1 SNHLY and CDR2 FYNNEI. Trimming cost V 8 bases and J 9 bases; bases outside gene matches: 23. For the CDR3, the DNA is TGTGCCAGCTCTCAAGGAGGCCGGACAGGGGACCGACGGGGCATTCAGTACTTC. As protein: CASSQGGRTGDRRGIQYF.

This clonotype was observed at least ten times. This chain links TRBV7-2 with TRBJ1-3; perhaps TRBD1 as D (5 bases). V lost 1 base and J lost 10, with 8 bases in between. This CDR3 comprises 12 residues. Germline V CDR1 and CDR2: SGHTA, FQGNSA. DNA of the CDR3: TGTGCCAGCAGCTTAGATGGGGGTACCATATATTTT. It specifies CASSLDGGTIYF.